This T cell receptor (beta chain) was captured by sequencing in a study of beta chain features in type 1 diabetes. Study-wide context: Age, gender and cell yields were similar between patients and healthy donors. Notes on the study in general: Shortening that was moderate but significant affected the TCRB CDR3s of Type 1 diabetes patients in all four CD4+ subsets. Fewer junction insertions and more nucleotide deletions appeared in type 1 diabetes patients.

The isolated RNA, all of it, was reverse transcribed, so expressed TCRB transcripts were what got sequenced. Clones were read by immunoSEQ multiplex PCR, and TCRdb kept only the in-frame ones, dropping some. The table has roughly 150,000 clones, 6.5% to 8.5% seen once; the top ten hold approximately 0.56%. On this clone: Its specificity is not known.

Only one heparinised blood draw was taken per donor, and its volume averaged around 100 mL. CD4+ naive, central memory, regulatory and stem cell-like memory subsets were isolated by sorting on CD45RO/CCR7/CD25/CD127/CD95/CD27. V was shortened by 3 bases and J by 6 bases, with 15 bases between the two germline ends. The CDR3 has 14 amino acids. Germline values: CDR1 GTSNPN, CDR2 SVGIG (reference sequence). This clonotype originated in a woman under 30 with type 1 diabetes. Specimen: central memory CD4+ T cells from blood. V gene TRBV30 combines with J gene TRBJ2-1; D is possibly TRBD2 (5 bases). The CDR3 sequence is CAWRLGLASNEQFF. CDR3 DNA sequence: TGTGCCTGGAGGCTAGGGCTAGCCAGCAATGAGCAGTTCTTC.